A selection of T cell receptor beta chains follows, all from one sample in a study of monozygotic twins with inflammatory bowel disease. TCRdb reanalyzed the 5' RACE reads, giving one entry per CDR3 protein sequence and no DNA. The listing records about 150,000 distinct CDR3 sequences. The sample consisted of blood. The receptors derive from a human donor with ulcerative colitis or Crohn's disease, or a healthy co-twin of an affected twin (not recorded which). CDR3s include the opening cysteine and the closing phenylalanine or tryptophan.

J gene: TRBJ2-3
V gene: TRBV28
CDR3 protein: CASSAGGFLTDTQYF

J gene: TRBJ2-5
V gene: TRBV7-9
CDR3 protein: CASSPRGVQETQYF

J gene: TRBJ2-1
V gene: TRBV6-5
CDR3 protein: CASSLGGLHNEQFF

J gene: TRBJ1-6
V gene: TRBV20-1
CDR3 protein: CSAPAGGALGNSPLHF

J gene: TRBJ2-3
V gene: TRBV18
CDR3 protein: CASSPMDRPLADTQYF

J gene: TRBJ2-6
V gene: TRBV20-1
CDR3 protein: CSASTAGANVLTF

J gene: TRBJ2-7
V gene: TRBV28
CDR3 protein: CASSFIRGRGYEQYF

J gene: TRBJ2-3
V gene: TRBV3-1
CDR3 protein: CATGTSTDTQYF

J gene: TRBJ2-1
V gene: TRBV10-1
CDR3 protein: CASSESPEASFYNEQFF

J gene: TRBJ1-1
V gene: TRBV28
CDR3 protein: CASRGGQDRPTEAFF

J gene: TRBJ2-7
V gene: TRBV3-1
CDR3 protein: CASSQVPSGRYSFSYEQYF

J gene: TRBJ1-3
V gene: TRBV7-2
CDR3 protein: CASSPTDRSWAGNTIYF

J gene: TRBJ2-1
V gene: TRBV6-5
CDR3 protein: CASSYGLTNSYNEQFF

J gene: TRBJ1-4
V gene: TRBV20-1
CDR3 protein: CSARDRNEKLFF

J gene: TRBJ2-1
V gene: TRBV5-1
CDR3 protein: CASSLTGLSSYNEQFF

J gene: TRBJ1-2
V gene: TRBV7-9
CDR3 protein: CASSLFSVMTNYGYTF

J gene: TRBJ1-1
V gene: TRBV20-1
CDR3 protein: CSATSPTGPIAEAFF

J gene: TRBJ2-1
V gene: TRBV3-1
CDR3 protein: CASSPPGTSYNEQFF

J gene: TRBJ1-5
V gene: TRBV20-1
CDR3 protein: CSAREGQGNQPQHF

J gene: TRBJ1-5
V gene: TRBV30
CDR3 protein: CAWSAGTGGNQPQHF

J gene: TRBJ2-2
V gene: TRBV11-2
CDR3 protein: CASSLPSLYGELFF

J gene: TRBJ2-1
V gene: TRBV7-2
CDR3 protein: CASSLLRNNEQFF

J gene: TRBJ2-7
V gene: TRBV19
CDR3 protein: CASSMAGEALYEQYF

J gene: TRBJ2-7
V gene: TRBV18
CDR3 protein: CASSHTGLSYEQYF

J gene: TRBJ1-2
V gene: TRBV19
CDR3 protein: CASSTVSGTGSGYTF

J gene: TRBJ1-2
V gene: TRBV7-9
CDR3 protein: CASSSVGGANYGYTF

J gene: TRBJ2-2
V gene: TRBV15
CDR3 protein: CATSRDAVSGELFF

J gene: TRBJ2-1
V gene: TRBV12-1
CDR3 protein: CASGEGTSGYNEQFF

J gene: TRBJ2-1
V gene: TRBV5-4
CDR3 protein: CASSGRGSPSYNEQFF

J gene: TRBJ2-7
V gene: TRBV10-3
CDR3 protein: CAISRLAGSYEQYF

J gene: TRBJ2-1
V gene: TRBV19
CDR3 protein: CASTPTGLLSYNEQFF